This TCR beta chain was profiled in a study of blood T cell repertoires in COVID-19. Study information: Samples of COVID-19 (acute and convalescent) were obtained from the United States, Italy and Spain. In each case, the material was cDNA or gDNA derived from T cells, B-cell-depleted T cells, or PBMCs.

Original analysis: Reference gene primer amplification gave nucleated cell count estimates. Profiled with immunoSEQ multiplex PCR; TCRdb holds only in-frame clones, not every one. The V and J calls and clone size were taken over from that table, and D and trimming were inferred from the DNA. The data hold more than 9,500 clones, with around 85% observed a single time. V lost 2 bases, J lost 6 bases, and 14 bases lay in between. The CDR3 runs 15 residues. Germline V CDR1 and CDR2: MNHEY, SVGEGT. Sequenced input: peripheral blood. The chain couples TRBV6-2 or TRBV6-3 to TRBJ1-5; the D gene is possibly TRBD1 (6 bases). The source is a human donor in a cohort sampled during active COVID-19. CDR3 region: CASSYTPQGGQPQHF. CDR3 coding DNA: TGTGCCAGCAGTTACACACCACAGGGTGGTCAGCCCCAGCATTTT.